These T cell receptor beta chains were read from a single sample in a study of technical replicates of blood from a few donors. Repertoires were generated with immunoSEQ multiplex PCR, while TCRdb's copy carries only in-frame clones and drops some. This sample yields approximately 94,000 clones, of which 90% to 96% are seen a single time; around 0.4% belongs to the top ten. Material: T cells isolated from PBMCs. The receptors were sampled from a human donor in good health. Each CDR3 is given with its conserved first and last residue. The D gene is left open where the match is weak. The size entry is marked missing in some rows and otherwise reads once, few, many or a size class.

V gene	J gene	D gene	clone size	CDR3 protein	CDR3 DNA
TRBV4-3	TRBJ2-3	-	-	CASSQMVRDRFTDTQYF	TGCGCCAGCAGCCAAATGGTCCGTGACAGATTCACAGATACGCAGTATTTT
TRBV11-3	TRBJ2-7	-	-	CASSPLALRPGDYEQYF	TGTGCCAGCAGCCCATTAGCGCTTCGGCCGGGGGACTACGAGCAGTACTTC
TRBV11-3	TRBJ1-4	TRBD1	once	CASSYGQGAEKLFF	TGTGCCAGCAGCTACGGACAGGGGGCTGAAAAACTGTTTTTT
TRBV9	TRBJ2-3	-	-	CASSVVGTSTDTQYF	TGTGCCAGCAGCGTAGTTGGGACAAGCACAGATACGCAGTATTTT
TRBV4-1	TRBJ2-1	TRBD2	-	CASSQDGGRDSYNEQFF	TGCGCCAGCAGCCAAGATGGAGGGAGGGACTCCTACAATGAGCAGTTCTTC
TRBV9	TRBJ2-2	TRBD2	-	CASSVARASGRGNTGELFF	TGTGCCAGCAGCGTAGCTAGGGCTAGCGGGAGAGGGAACACCGGGGAGCTGTTTTTT
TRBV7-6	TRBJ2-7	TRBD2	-	CASSSGASGNDEQYF	TGTGCCAGCAGCTCCGGGGCTAGCGGGAACGACGAGCAGTACTTC
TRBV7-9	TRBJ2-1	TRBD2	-	CASSSGLAGDEQFF	TGTGCCAGCAGCTCCGGACTAGCGGGAGATGAGCAGTTCTTC
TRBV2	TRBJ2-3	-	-	CASSEGQGIDTQYF	TGTGCCAGCAGTGAAGGGCAGGGCATAGATACGCAGTATTTT
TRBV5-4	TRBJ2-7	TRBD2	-	CASSSRASGRFEQYF	TGTGCCAGCAGCTCTCGAGCTAGCGGGAGATTCGAGCAGTACTTC
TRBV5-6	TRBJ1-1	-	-	CASSLVGHMNTEAFF	TGTGCCAGCAGCTTGGTGGGACACATGAACACTGAAGCTTTCTTT
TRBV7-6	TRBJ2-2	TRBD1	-	CASSLAPSDRGRSGELFF	TGTGCCAGCAGCTTAGCGCCCTCGGACAGGGGGCGAAGCGGGGAGCTGTTTTTT
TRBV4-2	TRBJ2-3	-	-	CASSLGQSTDTQYF	TGTGCCAGCAGCTTGGGGCAGTCCACAGATACGCAGTATTTT
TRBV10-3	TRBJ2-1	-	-	CAISSSYNEQFF	TGTGCCATAAGCTCCTCTTACAATGAGCAGTTCTTC
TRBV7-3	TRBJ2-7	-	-	CASSHSSSVTQQYF	TGTGCCAGCAGTCACAGTTCCTCTGTTACGCAGCAGTACTTC
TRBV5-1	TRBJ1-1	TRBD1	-	CASSFDRVGNTEAFF	TGCGCCAGCAGCTTCGACAGGGTTGGGAACACTGAAGCTTTCTTT